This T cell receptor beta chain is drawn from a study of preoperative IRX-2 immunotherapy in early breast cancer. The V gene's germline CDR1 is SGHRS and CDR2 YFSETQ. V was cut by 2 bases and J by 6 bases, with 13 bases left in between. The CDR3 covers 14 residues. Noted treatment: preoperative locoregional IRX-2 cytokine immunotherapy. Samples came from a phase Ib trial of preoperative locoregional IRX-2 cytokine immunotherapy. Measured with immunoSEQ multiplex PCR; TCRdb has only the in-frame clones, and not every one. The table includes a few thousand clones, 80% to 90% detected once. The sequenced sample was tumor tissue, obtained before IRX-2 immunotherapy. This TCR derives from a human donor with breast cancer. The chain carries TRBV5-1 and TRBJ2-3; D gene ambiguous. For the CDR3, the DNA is TGCGCCAGCAGCTTAGGCACGGAAAGCGATACGCAGTATTTT. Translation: CASSLGTESDTQYF.